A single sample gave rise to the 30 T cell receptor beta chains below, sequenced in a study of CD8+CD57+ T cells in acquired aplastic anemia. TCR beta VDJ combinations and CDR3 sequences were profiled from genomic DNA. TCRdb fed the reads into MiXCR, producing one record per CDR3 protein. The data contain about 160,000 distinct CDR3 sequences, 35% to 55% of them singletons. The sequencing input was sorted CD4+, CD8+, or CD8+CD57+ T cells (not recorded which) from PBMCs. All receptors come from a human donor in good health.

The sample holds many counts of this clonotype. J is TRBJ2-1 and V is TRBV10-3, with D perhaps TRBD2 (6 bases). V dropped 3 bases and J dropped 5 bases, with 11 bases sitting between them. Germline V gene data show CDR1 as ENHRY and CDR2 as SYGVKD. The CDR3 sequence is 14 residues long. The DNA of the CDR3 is TGTGCCATCAGTGATCTGGGGGGTAACAATGAGCAGTTCTTC. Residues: CAISDLGGNNEQFF.

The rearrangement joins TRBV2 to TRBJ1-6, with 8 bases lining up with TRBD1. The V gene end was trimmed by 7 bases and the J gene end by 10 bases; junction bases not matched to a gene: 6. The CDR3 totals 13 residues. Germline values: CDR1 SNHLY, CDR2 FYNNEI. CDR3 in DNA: TGTGCCAGCAAAGGCAGGGGGCGATCACCCCTCCACTTT. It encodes CASKGRGRSPLHF.

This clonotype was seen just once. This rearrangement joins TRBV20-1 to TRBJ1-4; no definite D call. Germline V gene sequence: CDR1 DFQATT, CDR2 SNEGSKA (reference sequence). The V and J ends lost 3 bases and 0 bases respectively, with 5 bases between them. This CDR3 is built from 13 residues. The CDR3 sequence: CSASNATNEKLFF. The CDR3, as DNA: TGCAGTGCTAGTAATGCAACTAATGAAAAACTGTTTTTT.

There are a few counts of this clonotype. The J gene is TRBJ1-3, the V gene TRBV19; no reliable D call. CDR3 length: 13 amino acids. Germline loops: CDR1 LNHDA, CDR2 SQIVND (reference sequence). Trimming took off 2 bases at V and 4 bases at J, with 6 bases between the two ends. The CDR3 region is CASSISAGNTIYF. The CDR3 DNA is TGTGCCAGTAGTATATCCGCGGGAAACACCATATATTTT. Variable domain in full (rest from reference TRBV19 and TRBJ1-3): DGGITQSPKYLFRKEGQNVTLSCEQNLNHDAMYWYRQDPGQGLRLIYYSQIVNDFQKGDIAEGYSVSREKKESFPLTVTSAQKNPTAFYLCASSISAGNTIYFGEGSWLTVV.

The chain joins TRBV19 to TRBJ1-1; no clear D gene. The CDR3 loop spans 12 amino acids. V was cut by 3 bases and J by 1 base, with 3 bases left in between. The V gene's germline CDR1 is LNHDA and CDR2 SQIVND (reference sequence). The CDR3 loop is CASSMRNTEAFF. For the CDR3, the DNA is TGTGCCAGTAGTATGCGGAACACTGAAGCTTTCTTT.

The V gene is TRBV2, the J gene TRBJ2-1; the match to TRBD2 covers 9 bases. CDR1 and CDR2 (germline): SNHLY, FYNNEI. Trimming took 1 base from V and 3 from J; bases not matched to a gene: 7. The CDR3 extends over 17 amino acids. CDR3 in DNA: TGTGCCAGCAGTGAAGGAACGACTAGCGGTGGCTACAATGAGCAGTTCTTC. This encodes CASSEGTTSGGYNEQFF.

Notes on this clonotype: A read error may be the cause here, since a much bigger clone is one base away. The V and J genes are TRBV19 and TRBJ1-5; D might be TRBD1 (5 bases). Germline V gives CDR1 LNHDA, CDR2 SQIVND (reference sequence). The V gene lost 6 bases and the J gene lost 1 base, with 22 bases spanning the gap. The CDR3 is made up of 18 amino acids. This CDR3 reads CASRSGAGRGKSNQPQHF. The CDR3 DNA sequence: TGTGCCAGTAGATCTGGGGCAGGGCGGGGGAAAAGCAATCAGCCCCAGCATTTT.

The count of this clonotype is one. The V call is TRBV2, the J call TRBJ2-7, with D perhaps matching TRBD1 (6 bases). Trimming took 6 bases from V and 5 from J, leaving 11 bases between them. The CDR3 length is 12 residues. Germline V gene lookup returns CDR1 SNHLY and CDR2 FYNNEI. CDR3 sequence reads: CASSRGGHEQYF. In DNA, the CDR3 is TGTGCCAGCAGCAGGGGCGGGCACGAGCAGTACTTC.

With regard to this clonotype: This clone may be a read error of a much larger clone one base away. CDR3 nucleotide sequence: TGTGCCAGCAGTGTCAGGTACAATGAGCAGTTCTTC. Its translation is CASSVRYNEQFF. The rearrangement uses TRBV2 and TRBJ2-1, with D hard to call. The CDR3 has 12 residues. The V gene's germline CDR1 is SNHLY and CDR2 FYNNEI. The V and J ends lost 4 bases and 4 bases respectively, with 5 bases between them.

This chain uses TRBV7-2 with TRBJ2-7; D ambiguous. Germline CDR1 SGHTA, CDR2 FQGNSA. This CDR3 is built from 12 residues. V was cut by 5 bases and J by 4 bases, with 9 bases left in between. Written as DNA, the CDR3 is TGTGCCAGCAGCCCCTCAGTATACGAGCAGTACTTC. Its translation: CASSPSVYEQYF.

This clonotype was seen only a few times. Here the CDR3 reads CAISESVGGVNYEQYF. The CDR3, as DNA: TGTGCCATCAGTGAGTCAGTAGGTGGGGTAAACTACGAGCAGTACTTC. The rearrangement uses TRBV10-3 and TRBJ2-7; the D is unclear. This CDR3 is 16 amino acids long. The V and J ends lost 0 bases and 3 bases respectively, with 15 bases between them. Looked up from germline, CDR1 is ENHRY and CDR2 is SYGVKD.

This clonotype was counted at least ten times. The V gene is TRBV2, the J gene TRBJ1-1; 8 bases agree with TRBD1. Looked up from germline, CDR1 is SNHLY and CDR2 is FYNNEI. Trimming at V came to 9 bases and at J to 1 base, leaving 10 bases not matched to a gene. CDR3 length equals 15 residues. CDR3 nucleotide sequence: TGTGCCAGTCGGGACAGGCTGAATCCGAACACTGAAGCTTTCTTT. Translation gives CASRDRLNPNTEAFF.

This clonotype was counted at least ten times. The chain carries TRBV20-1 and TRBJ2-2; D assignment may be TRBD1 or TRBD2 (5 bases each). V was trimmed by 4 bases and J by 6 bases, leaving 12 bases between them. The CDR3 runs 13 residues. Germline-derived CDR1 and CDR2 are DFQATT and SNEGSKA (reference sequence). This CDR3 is CSANDGGPGELFF. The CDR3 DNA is TGCAGTGCTAACGATGGGGGTCCCGGGGAGCTGTTTTTT.

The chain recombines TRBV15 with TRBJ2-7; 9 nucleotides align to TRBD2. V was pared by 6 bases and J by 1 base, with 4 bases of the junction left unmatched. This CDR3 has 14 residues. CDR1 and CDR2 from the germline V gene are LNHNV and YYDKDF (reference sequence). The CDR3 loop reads CATRSTSGSYEQYF. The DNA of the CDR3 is TGTGCCACCAGATCGACTAGCGGATCCTACGAGCAGTACTTC.

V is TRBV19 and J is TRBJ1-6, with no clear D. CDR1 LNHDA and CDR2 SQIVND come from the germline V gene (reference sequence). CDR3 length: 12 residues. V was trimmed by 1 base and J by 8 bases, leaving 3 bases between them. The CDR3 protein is CASSIVDSPLHF. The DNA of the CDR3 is TGTGCCAGTAGTATAGTAGATTCACCCCTCCACTTT.

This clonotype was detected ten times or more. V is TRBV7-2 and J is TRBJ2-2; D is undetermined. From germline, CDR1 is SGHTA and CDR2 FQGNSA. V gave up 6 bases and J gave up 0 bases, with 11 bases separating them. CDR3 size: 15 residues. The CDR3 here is CASSPGFANTGELFF. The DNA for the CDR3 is TGTGCCAGCAGTCCGGGTTTCGCGAACACCGGGGAGCTGTTTTTT.

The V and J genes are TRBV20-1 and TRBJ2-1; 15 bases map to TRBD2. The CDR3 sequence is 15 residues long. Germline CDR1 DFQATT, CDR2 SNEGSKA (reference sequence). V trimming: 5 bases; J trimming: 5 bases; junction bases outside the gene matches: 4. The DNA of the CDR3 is TGCAGTGCTGGGGGGACTAGCGGGGGGAACAATGAGCAGTTCTTC. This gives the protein CSAGGTSGGNNEQFF.

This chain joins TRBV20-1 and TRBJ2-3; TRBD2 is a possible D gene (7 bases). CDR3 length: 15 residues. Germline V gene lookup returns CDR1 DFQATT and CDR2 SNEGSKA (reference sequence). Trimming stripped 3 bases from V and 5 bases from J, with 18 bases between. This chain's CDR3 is CSARDVGGGVDTQYF. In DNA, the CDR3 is TGCAGTGCTAGGGATGTGGGGGGGGGCGTAGATACGCAGTATTTT.

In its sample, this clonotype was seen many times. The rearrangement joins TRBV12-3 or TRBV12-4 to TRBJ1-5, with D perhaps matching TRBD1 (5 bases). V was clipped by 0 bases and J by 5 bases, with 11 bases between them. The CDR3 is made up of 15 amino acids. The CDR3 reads CASSLAGGGHQPQHF. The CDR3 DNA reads TGTGCCAGCAGTTTAGCTGGGGGTGGGCATCAGCCCCAGCATTTT.

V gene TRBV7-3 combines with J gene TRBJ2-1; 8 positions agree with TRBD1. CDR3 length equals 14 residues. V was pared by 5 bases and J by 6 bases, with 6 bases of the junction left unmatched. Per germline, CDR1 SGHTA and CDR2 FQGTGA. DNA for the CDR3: TGTGCCAGCAGCCCGGACAGGGAAACCAATGAGCAGTTCTTC. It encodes CASSPDRETNEQFF.

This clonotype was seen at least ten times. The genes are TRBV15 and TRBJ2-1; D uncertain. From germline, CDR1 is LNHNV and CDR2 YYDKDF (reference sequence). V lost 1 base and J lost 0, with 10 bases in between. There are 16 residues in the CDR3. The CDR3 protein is CATSRGVSSSYNEQFF. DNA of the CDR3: TGTGCCACCAGCAGAGGGGTTTCGAGCTCCTACAATGAGCAGTTCTTC.

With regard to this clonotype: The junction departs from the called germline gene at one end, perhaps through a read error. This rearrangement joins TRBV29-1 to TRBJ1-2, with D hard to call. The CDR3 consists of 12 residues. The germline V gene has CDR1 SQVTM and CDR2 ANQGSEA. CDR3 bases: TGCAGCGTGGAAGGGTCCAACTATGGCTACACCTTC. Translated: CSVEGSNYGYTF.

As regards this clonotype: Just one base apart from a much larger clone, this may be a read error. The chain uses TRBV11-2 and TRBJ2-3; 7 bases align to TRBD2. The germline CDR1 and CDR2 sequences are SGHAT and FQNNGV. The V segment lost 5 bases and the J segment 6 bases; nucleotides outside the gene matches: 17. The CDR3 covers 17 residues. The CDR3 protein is CASSVTSRLYAADTQYF. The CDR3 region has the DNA TGTGCCAGCAGCGTGACTAGCCGGCTATATGCGGCGGATACGCAGTATTTT. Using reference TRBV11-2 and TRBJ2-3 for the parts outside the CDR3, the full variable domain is EAGVAQSPRYKIIEKRQSVAFWCNPISGHATLYWYQQILGQGPKLLIQFQNNGVVDDSQLPKDRFSAERLKGVDSTLKIQPAKLEDSAVYLCASSVTSRLYAADTQYFGPGTRLTVL.

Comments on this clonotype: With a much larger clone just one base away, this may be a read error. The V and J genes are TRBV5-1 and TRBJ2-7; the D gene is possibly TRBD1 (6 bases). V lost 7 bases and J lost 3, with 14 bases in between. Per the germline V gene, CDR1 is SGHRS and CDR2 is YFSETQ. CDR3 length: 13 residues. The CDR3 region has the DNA TGCGCCAGCGGGCAAAAACAGGGCTACGAGCAGTACTTC. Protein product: CASGQKQGYEQYF.

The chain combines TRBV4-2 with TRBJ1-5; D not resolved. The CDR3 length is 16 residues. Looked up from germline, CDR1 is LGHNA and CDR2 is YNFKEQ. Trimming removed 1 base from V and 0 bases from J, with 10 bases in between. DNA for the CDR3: TGTGCCAGCAGCCAAGGCGACACCTATAGCAATCAGCCCCAGCATTTT. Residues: CASSQGDTYSNQPQHF.

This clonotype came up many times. Here the CDR3 DNA reads TGTGCCAGCAGCCCCGCCCTGGGTGGAACTGAAGCTTTCTTT. This sequence encodes CASSPALGGTEAFF. The rearrangement joins TRBV25-1 to TRBJ1-1; D unresolved. The CDR3 length is 14 residues. Trimming shortened V by 6 bases and J by 5 bases, and 16 bases separated the two germline ends. CDR1 is MGHDK, CDR2 SYGVNS, per germline.

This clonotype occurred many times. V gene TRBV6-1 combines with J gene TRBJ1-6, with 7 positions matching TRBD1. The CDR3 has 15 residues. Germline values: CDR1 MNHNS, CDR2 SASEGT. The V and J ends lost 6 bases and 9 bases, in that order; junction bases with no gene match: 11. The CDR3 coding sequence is TGTGCCAGCAGAGGAACAGGGGAGGGTATTTCACCCCTCCACTTT. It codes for CASRGTGEGISPLHF.

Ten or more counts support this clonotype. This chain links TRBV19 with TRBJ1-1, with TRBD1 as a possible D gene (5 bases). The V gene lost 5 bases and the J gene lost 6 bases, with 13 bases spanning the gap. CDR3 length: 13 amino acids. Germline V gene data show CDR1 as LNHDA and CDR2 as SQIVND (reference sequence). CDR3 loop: CASSSLGGAEAFF. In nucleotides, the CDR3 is TGTGCCAGTAGTTCCCTCGGGGGGGCTGAAGCTTTCTTT.

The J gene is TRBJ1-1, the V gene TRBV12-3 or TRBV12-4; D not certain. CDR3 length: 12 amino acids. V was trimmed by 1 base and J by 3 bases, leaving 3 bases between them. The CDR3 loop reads CASSLGYTEAFF. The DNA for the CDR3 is TGTGCCAGCAGTTTAGGGTACACTGAAGCTTTCTTT.

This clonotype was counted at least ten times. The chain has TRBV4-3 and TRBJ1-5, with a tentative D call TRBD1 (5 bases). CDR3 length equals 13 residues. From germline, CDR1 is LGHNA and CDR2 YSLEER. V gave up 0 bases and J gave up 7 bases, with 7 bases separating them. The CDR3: CASSQDRGQPQHF. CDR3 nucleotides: TGCGCCAGCAGCCAAGATCGGGGCCAGCCCCAGCATTTT.